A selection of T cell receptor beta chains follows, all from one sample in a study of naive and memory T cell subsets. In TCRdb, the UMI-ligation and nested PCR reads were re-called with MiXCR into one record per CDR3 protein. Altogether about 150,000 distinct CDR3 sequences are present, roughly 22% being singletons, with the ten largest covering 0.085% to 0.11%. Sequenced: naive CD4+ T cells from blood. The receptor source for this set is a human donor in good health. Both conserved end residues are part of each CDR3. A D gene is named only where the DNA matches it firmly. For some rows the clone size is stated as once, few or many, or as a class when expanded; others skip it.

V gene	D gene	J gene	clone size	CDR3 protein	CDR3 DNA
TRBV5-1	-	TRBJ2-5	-	CASSLESRVGETQYF	TGCGCCAGCAGCTTGGAGTCCAGGGTTGGAGAGACCCAGTACTTC
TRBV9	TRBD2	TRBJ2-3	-	CASSGTSGTYTDTQYF	TGTGCCAGCAGCGGGACTAGCGGGACTTACACAGATACGCAGTATTTT
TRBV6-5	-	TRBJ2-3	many	CASRWRATDTQYF	TGTGCCAGCAGATGGAGGGCGACAGATACGCAGTATTTT
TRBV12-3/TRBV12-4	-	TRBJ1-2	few	CASSLADYGYTF	TGTGCCAGCAGTTTAGCGGATTATGGCTACACCTTC
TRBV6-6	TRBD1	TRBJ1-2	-	CASGGTGNYGYTF	TGTGCCAGCGGGGGGACAGGCAACTATGGCTACACCTTC
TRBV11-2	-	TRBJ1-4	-	CASSLEFPRRKLNEKLFF	TGTGCCAGCAGCTTAGAATTTCCCCGTCGGAAACTTAATGAAAAACTGTTTTTT
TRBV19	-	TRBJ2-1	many	CASSITGGRGNEQFF	TGTGCCAGTAGTATTACCGGAGGCAGGGGCAATGAGCAGTTCTTC
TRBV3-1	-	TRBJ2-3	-	CASSPSRSSTDTQYF	TGTGCCAGCAGCCCCTCTCGGTCGAGCACAGATACGCAGTATTTT
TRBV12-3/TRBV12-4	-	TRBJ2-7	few	CASSLGQGLGEQYF	TGTGCCAGCAGTTTAGGTCAGGGACTCGGCGAGCAGTACTTC
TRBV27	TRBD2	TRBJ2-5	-	CASSSPGRREETQYF	TGTGCCAGCAGTTCCCCCGGGAGGAGGGAGGAGACCCAGTACTTC
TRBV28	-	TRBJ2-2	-	CASREPGELFF	TGTGCCAGCAGAGAACCCGGGGAGCTGTTTTTT
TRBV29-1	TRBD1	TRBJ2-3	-	CSVWGGTGGFPDTQYF	TGCAGCGTTTGGGGTGGAACAGGGGGCTTCCCAGATACGCAGTATTTT
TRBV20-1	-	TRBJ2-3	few	CSASGYTDTQYF	TGCAGTGCTAGCGGTTACACAGATACGCAGTATTTT
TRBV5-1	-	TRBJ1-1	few	CASSLPTGRPSNTEAFF	TGCGCCAGCAGCTTACCAACAGGGAGACCAAGTAACACTGAAGCTTTCTTT
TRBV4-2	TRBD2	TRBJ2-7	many	CASSQGLAGGGGYEQYF	TGTGCCAGCAGCCAAGGACTAGCGGGAGGAGGGGGCTACGAGCAGTACTTC